The source of this T cell receptor (beta chain) is a study of immune cell composition in non-small cell lung cancer. For the study at large: Lung adenocarcinoma or squamous carcinoma made up most tumours.

V trimming: 1 base; J trimming: 10 bases; junction bases outside the gene matches: 16. The CDR3 covers 16 residues. Germline V gene lookup returns CDR1 SGHKS and CDR2 YYEKEE (reference sequence). The data were produced by immunoSEQ multiplex PCR, yet TCRdb's version contains in-frame clones alone and is incomplete. The sample records around 1,100 clones, more than 75% being singletons. Study-wide points: Squamous lung tumours showed higher top 10 clone scores and clonality than adenocarcinomas.

Note on this clone: The antigen remains undetermined.

The sequencing sample was made of lung tumor tissue. This chain links TRBV5-5 with TRBJ1-2, with 7 bases fitting TRBD1. This sequence was found in a human donor with non-small cell lung cancer. CDR3 bases: TGTGCCAGCAGCTTGAGGTGGGGGGACAGCCAGGGGGACTACACCTTC. Encoded protein: CASSLRWGDSQGDYTF. Drawing the rest from reference TRBV5-5 and TRBJ1-2, the complete variable domain is DAGVTQSPTHLIKTRGQQVTLRCSPISGHKSVSWYQQVLGQGPQFIFQYYEKEERGRGNFPDRFSARQFPNYSSELNVNALLLGDSALYLCASSLRWGDSQGDYTFGSGTRLTVV.